The clone carrying this T cell receptor (beta chain) was picked up one time. The sample is drawn from a study of blood T cell repertoires in COVID-19. Study overall: PBMCs, B-cell-depleted T cells, or T cells were the source of the cDNA or gDNA that made up the material.

Per the original methods: Nucleated cell number was recorded as an estimate derived from reference gene primer amplification. Libraries were prepared by immunoSEQ multiplex PCR; TCRdb keeps only in-frame clonotypes and omits some of them. V, J and clone size were drawn from that table, and D and trimming were deduced from the DNA. The sample consists of about 200,000 clones, about nine tenths of them appearing once. Germline V gives CDR1 MGHRA, CDR2 YSYEKL. Losses at the gene ends were 1 base for V and 0 bases for J; bases not matched to a gene: 6. The CDR3 spans 17 residues. The chain uses TRBV4-1 and TRBJ2-3; TRBD2 agrees at 8 bases. The origin of this receptor is a woman in her 40s with acute or convalescent COVID-19. Sequenced material: peripheral blood. The CDR3 sequence: CASSQGGGGPSTDTQYF. Written as DNA, the CDR3 is TGCGCCAGCAGCCAAGGAGGCGGGGGGCCTAGCACAGATACGCAGTATTTT.